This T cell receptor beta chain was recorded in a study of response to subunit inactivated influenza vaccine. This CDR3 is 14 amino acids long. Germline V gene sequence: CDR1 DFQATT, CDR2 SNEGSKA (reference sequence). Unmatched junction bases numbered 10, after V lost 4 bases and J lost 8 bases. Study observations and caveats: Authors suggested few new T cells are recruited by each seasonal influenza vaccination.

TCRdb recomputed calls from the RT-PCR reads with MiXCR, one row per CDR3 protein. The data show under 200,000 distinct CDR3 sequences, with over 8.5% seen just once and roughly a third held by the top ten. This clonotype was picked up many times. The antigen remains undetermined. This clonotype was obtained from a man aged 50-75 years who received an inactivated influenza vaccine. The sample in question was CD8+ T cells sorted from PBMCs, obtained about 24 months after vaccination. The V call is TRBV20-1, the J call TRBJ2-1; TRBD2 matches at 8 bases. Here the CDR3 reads CSAITSGTIDEQFF. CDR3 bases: TGCAGTGCTATTACTAGCGGTACCATCGATGAGCAGTTCTTC.